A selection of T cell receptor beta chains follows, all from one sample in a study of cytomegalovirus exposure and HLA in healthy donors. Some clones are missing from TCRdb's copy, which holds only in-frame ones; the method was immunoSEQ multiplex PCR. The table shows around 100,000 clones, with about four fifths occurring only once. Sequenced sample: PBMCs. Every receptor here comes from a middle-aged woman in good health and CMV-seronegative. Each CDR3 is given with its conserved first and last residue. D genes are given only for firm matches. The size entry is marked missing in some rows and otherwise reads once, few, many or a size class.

CASSQGQGETQYF,TGTGCCAGCAGCCAGGGACAGGGAGAGACCCAGTACTTC,.,TRBV21-1,TRBJ2-5,.
CAISERLAAASTDTQYF,TGTGCCATCAGTGAGAGGCTAGCGGCAGCTAGCACAGATACGCAGTATTTT,TRBD2,TRBV10-3,TRBJ2-3,.
CSAASGRGDTQYF,TGCAGCGCCGCTAGCGGAAGGGGAGATACGCAGTATTTT,TRBD2,TRBV29-1,TRBJ2-3,.
CASSLGTPGQGYNEQFF,TGTGCCAGCAGCTTGGGCACACCCGGACAGGGATACAATGAGCAGTTCTTC,TRBD1,TRBV5-4,TRBJ2-1,.
CASSVGGTGVPGYGYTF,TGTGCCAGCAGCGTGGGTGGGACAGGGGTTCCAGGGTATGGCTACACCTTC,TRBD1,TRBV9,TRBJ1-2,once
CASTYYNEQFF,TGCGCCAGCACCTACTACAATGAGCAGTTCTTC,.,TRBV10-1,TRBJ2-1,few
CASSQKRTGEAGELFF,TGTGCCAGCAGCCAGAAAAGGACGGGGGAGGCGGGGGAGCTGTTTTTT,.,TRBV4-2,TRBJ2-2,.
CASSLDLPGGTDTQYF,TGTGCCAGCAGCTTAGATCTTCCGGGAGGCACAGATACGCAGTATTTT,.,TRBV11-3,TRBJ2-3,.
CASSSAKTGLDSTGELFF,TGTGCCAGCAGTTCCGCGAAAACGGGACTAGATAGCACCGGGGAGCTGTTTTTT,TRBD2,TRBV27,TRBJ2-2,.
CASSGLAGVGTDTQYF,TGTGCCAGCTCAGGTCTAGCGGGAGTCGGCACAGATACGCAGTATTTT,TRBD2,TRBV18,TRBJ2-3,.
CASSAFRGGLAGGGDTQYF,TGTGCCAGCAGTGCATTTAGGGGGGGGCTAGCGGGAGGTGGAGATACGCAGTATTTT,TRBD2,TRBV6-1,TRBJ2-3,few
CASSEYSGTGELFF,TGTGCCAGCAGTGAATATAGCGGCACCGGGGAGCTGTTTTTT,.,TRBV25-1,TRBJ2-2,few
CSSSSGVTYNEQFF,TGTTCCAGCAGCTCGGGGGTTACCTACAATGAGCAGTTCTTC,.,TRBV7-9,TRBJ2-1,.
CASSPDRGFTSGANVLTF,TGTGCCAGCAGCCCGGACAGGGGTTTCACCTCTGGGGCCAACGTCCTGACTTTC,TRBD1,TRBV2,TRBJ2-6,once
CASSLRQANTGELFF,TGTGCCAGCAGCTTGCGACAGGCGAACACCGGGGAGCTGTTTTTT,.,TRBV5-5,TRBJ2-2,.
CASSLDTGGGLAGDF,TGTGCCAGCAGCTTAGATACCGGGGGAGGACTAGCGGGAGATTTT,TRBD2,TRBV11-2,TRBJ2-3,.
CASSPGGMPQHF,TGTGCCAGCAGCCCAGGGGGGATGCCCCAGCATTTT,TRBD1,TRBV7-2,TRBJ1-5,.
CASSPDMYEQYF,TGTGCCAGCTCACCAGACATGTACGAGCAGTACTTC,.,TRBV18,TRBJ2-7,few
CSSSLYGAGAHEQYF,TGTTCCAGCAGCCTATACGGGGCAGGGGCCCACGAGCAGTACTTC,.,TRBV7-9,TRBJ2-7,.
CASSDPGLAEAFF,TGTGCCAGCAGTGATCCCGGACTTGCTGAAGCTTTCTTT,.,TRBV25-1,TRBJ1-1,.
CASRPTGAPGYGYTF,TGTGCCAGCAGACCCACAGGGGCCCCAGGCTATGGCTACACCTTC,TRBD1,TRBV6-5,TRBJ1-2,.
CAWIPGQRRPPTSTDTQYF,TGTGCCTGGATTCCAGGGCAACGTCGACCACCCACTAGCACAGATACGCAGTATTTT,.,TRBV30,TRBJ2-3,.
CASSHTLEVGYNEQFF,TGTGCCAGCAGCCATACCCTGGAGGTTGGCTACAATGAGCAGTTCTTC,.,TRBV7-9,TRBJ2-1,once
CASSGRRGGVSMEQFF,TGTGCCAGCAGTGGTCGTCGGGGGGGCGTCTCCATGGAGCAGTTCTTC,TRBD2,TRBV2,TRBJ2-1,.
CASSLTGSLYNEQFF,TGTGCCAGCAGTTTAACAGGGTCGCTTTACAATGAGCAGTTCTTC,.,TRBV28,TRBJ2-1,.
CASSGGEADTQYF,TGTGCCAGCAGTGGCGGGGAGGCAGATACGCAGTATTTT,.,TRBV6-4,TRBJ2-3,.
CASSFRSRTDTQYF,TGTGCCAGCAGTTTTAGGAGTAGGACAGATACGCAGTATTTT,.,TRBV28,TRBJ2-3,once
CASSLGTGLYEKLFF,TGCGCCAGCAGCCTAGGAACAGGGCTCTATGAAAAACTGTTTTTT,.,TRBV5-1,TRBJ1-4,.
CATMLIGQGRNEQFF,TGTGCCACCATGCTGATCGGACAGGGGCGGAATGAGCAGTTCTTC,TRBD1,TRBV19,TRBJ2-1,.
CASSAAVLTFTDTQYF,TGTGCCAGCAGCGCGGCGGTCCTTACCTTCACAGATACGCAGTATTTT,.,TRBV9,TRBJ2-3,.
CASSFGRAGAYEQYF,TGTGCCAGCAGTTTCGGGAGAGCGGGGGCCTACGAGCAGTACTTC,TRBD2,TRBV28,TRBJ2-7,few
CASSQDRILSRQYF,TGTGCCAGCAGCCAAGATCGTATCCTAAGTCGGCAGTACTTC,.,TRBV4-2,TRBJ2-7,.
CASSQYSGNGYEQYF,TGTGCCAGCAGCCAATACTCCGGGAACGGATACGAGCAGTACTTC,.,TRBV4-2,TRBJ2-7,few
CASSLPNDRASNTGELFF,TGTGCCAGCAGCTTACCGAATGACAGGGCTTCGAACACCGGGGAGCTGTTTTTT,TRBD1,TRBV7-2,TRBJ2-2,.
CAWSVGVEWGRADTEAFF,TGTGCCTGGAGTGTAGGGGTCGAGTGGGGCCGGGCGGACACTGAAGCTTTCTTT,.,TRBV30,TRBJ1-1,.
CASSLSAGAGNTIYF,TGCGCCAGCAGCTTGTCGGCGGGCGCGGGAAACACCATATATTTT,.,TRBV5-1,TRBJ1-3,.
CASSFTGDNEQFF,TGCGCCAGCAGCTTCACCGGGGACAATGAGCAGTTCTTC,.,TRBV4-3,TRBJ2-1,.
CASSLDRGNQPQHF,TGCGCCAGCAGCTTAGATCGAGGAAATCAGCCCCAGCATTTT,.,TRBV11-2,TRBJ1-5,.
CASSPQRTVGETQYF,TGCGCCAGCAGCCCCCAACGGACAGTTGGGGAGACCCAGTACTTC,.,TRBV5-1,TRBJ2-5,once
CASSEERVLLKAFF,TGTGCCAGCAGTGAAGAGCGGGTCCTACTGAAAGCTTTCTTT,.,TRBV6-1,TRBJ1-1,.
CASSLVGSGRGSYEQYF,TGTGCCAGCAGCTTAGTCGGTAGCGGGAGGGGCTCCTACGAGCAGTACTTC,TRBD2,TRBV7-6,TRBJ2-7,.
CASRADSLLYGYTF,TGTGCCAGTAGGGCGGACAGCTTACTCTATGGCTACACCTTC,.,TRBV19,TRBJ1-2,.